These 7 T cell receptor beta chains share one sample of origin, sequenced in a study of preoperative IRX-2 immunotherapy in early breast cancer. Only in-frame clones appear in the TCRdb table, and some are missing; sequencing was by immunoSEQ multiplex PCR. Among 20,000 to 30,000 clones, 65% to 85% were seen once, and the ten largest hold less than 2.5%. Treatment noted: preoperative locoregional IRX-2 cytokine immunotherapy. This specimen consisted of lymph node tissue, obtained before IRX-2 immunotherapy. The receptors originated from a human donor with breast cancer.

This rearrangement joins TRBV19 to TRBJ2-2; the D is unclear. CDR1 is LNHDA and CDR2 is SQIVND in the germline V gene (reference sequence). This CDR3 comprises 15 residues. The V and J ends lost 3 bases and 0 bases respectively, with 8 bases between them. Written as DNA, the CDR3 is TGTGCCAGTAGTATTAGGCCCGCGAACACCGGGGAGCTGTTTTTT. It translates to CASSIRPANTGELFF. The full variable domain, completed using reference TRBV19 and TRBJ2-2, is DGGITQSPKYLFRKEGQNVTLSCEQNLNHDAMYWYRQDPGQGLRLIYYSQIVNDFQKGDIAEGYSVSREKKESFPLTVTSAQKNPTAFYLCASSIRPANTGELFFGEGSRLTVL.

In DNA, the CDR3 is TGTGCCAGCAGTACGACCCAGGGGAATGCGCGGAATGGCTACACCTTC. It yields the protein CASSTTQGNARNGYTF. The V and J genes are TRBV6-8 and TRBJ1-2, with D possibly TRBD1 on 6 matching bases. The V end lost 5 bases, the J end lost 6 bases, and 22 bases lay between the germline ends. There are 16 residues in the CDR3. Germline-derived CDR1 and CDR2 are MNHGY and SAAAGT.

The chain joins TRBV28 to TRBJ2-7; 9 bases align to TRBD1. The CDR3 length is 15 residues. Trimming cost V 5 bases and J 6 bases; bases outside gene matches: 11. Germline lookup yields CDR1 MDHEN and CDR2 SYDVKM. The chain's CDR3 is CASSQTGTGSREQYF. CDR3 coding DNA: TGTGCCAGCAGTCAGACCGGGACAGGGTCTCGCGAGCAGTACTTC.

As DNA, the CDR3 is TGTGCCAGCAGTTTATTGCTAACGTTAACCAAGGGGGAAAAACTGTTTTTT. Residues: CASSLLLTLTKGEKLFF. The gene calls are TRBV28 and TRBJ1-4; D might be TRBD1 (5 bases). V gave up 1 base and J gave up 8 bases, with 20 bases separating them. Germline assignment: CDR1 MDHEN and CDR2 SYDVKM. This CDR3 region has 17 residues.

The CDR3: CASSLLGPTGHYGYTF. The CDR3 DNA is TGTGCCAGCAGTTTATTGGGCCCTACGGGACACTATGGCTACACCTTC. This chain links TRBV28 with TRBJ1-2, with D possibly matching TRBD1 (5 bases). Germline assignment: CDR1 MDHEN and CDR2 SYDVKM. The CDR3 runs 16 residues. Trimming removed 1 base at V and 3 bases at J, with 15 bases between.

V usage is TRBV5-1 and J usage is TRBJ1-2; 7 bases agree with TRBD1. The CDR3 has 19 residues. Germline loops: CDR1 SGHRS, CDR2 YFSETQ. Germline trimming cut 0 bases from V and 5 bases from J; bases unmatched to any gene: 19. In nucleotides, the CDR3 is TGCGCCAGCAGCTTGGGACAGGGATTTAAGGAAGGTTATAAGTATGGCTACACCTTC. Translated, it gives CASSLGQGFKEGYKYGYTF. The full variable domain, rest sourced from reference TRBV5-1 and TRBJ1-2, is KAGVTQTPRYLIKTRGQQVTLSCSPISGHRSVSWYQQTPGQGLQFLFEYFSETQRNKGNFPGRFSGRQFSNSRSEMNVSTLELGDSALYLCASSLGQGFKEGYKYGYTFGSGTRLTVV.

CDR3 nucleotide sequence: TGCAGCGTTGAAGACAGGGAACGAGTGGGCACTGAAGCTTTCTTT. Encoded protein: CSVEDRERVGTEAFF. This chain links TRBV29-1 with TRBJ1-1; maybe TRBD1 (5 bases). This CDR3 contains 15 residues. Germline CDR1 and CDR2: SQVTM and ANQGSEA. The germline V and J ends were trimmed by 0 bases and 4 bases, with 15 bases remaining between them.